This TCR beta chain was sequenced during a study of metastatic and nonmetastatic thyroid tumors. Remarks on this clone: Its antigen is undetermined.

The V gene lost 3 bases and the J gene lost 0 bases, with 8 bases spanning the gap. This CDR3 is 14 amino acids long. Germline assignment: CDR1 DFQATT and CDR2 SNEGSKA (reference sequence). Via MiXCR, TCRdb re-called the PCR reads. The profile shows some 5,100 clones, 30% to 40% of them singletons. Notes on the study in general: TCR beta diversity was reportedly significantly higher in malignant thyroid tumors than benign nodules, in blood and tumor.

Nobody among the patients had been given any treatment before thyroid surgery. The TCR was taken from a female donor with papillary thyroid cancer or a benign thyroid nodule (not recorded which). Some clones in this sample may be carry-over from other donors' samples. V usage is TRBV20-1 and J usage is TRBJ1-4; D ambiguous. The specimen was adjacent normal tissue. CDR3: CSARSISTNEKLFF. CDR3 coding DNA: TGCAGTGCTAGGAGTATATCAACTAATGAAAAACTGTTTTTT.